This TCR beta chain emerged from a study of tumor-infiltrating lymphocytes in primary liver carcinoma. Concerning this clonotype itself: Since no conserved phenylalanine or tryptophan closes the CDR3, a read error is the likely cause. The DNA is left out, because the CDR3 cannot be placed on it with certainty; the CDR3 is given as TCRdb lists it.

A constant-region primer primed TCR beta cDNA synthesis from 400 to 550 ng of total RNA. Each TCR beta library was derived from three nested multiplex PCR rounds that employed slightly modified ARM-PCR. The two initial PCR rounds, roughly 9 cycles each, used TRBV1-TRBV30 forward and C-beta reverse primers. TCRdb called the multiplex PCR reads again in MiXCR, with one record for every CDR3 protein. The table lists 310,000 or so distinct CDR3 sequences, less than 75% of them singletons. The CDR3 extends over 15 residues, inclusive of both ends. Germline lookup yields CDR1 SGHAT and CDR2 FQNNGV. In addition to blood RNA drawn from unsorted whole blood, germline DNA was extracted.

This TCR was recovered from a man aged 40-50 years with primary liver carcinoma and hepatitis B virus infection. The gene calls are TRBV11-2 and TRBJ2-2; the D call in the table, TRBD1, was not verified against the DNA. The specimen was peripheral blood. The CDR3 reads CASSWDSANTGELSL.